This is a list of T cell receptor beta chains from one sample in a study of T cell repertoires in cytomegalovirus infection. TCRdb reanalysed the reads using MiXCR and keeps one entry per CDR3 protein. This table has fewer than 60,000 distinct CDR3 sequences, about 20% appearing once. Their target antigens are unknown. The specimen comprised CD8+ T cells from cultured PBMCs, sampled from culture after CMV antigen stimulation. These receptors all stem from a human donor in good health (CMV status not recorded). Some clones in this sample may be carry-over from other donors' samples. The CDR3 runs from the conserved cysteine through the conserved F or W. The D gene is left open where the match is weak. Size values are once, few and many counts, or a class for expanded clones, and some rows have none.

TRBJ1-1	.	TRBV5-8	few	CASSLEFGGTEAFF	TGTGCCAGCAGCCTGGAGTTTGGGGGCACTGAAGCTTTCTTT
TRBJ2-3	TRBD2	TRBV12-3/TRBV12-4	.	CASSRRGGTDTQYF	TGTGCCAGCAGTAGACGGGGGGGCACAGATACGCAGTATTTT
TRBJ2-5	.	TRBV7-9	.	CASSLGVEETQYF	TGTGCCAGCAGCTTGGGGGTCGAAGAGACCCAGTACTTC
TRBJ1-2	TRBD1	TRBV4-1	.	CASSQVGGTGPNYGYTF	TGCGCCAGCAGCCAAGTAGGGGGGACAGGGCCTAACTATGGCTACACCTTC
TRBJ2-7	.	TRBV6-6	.	CASSYEGDLSYEQYF	TGTGCCAGCAGTTACGAAGGGGACCTATCCTACGAGCAGTACTTC
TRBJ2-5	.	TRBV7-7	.	CASSLARDGGRETQYF	TGTGCTAGCAGCTTAGCAAGAGACGGCGGAAGAGAGACCCAGTACTTC
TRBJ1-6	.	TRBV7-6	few	CASSLNTRGYNSPLHF	TGTGCCAGCAGCTTAAATACCAGGGGCTATAATTCACCCCTCCACTTT
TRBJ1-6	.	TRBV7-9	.	CASRHPTRSPLHF	TGTGCCAGCAGACATCCTACACGGTCACCCCTCCACTTT
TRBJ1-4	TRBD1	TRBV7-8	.	CASSLVGTVNEKLFF	TGTGCCAGCAGCTTAGTTGGGACAGTTAATGAAAAACTGTTTTTT
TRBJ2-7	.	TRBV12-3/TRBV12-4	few	CASSSQGQPYF	TGTGCCAGCAGTTCCCAGGGTCAGCCGTACTTC
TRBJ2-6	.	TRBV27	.	CASSFTGYRSGANVLTF	TGTGCCAGCAGTTTTACAGGCTATAGGTCTGGGGCCAACGTCCTGACTTTC
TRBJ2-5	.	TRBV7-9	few	CASSPRDSRETQYF	TGTGCCAGCAGCCCCCGGGACTCAAGGGAGACCCAGTACTTC
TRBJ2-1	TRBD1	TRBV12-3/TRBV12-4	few	CASSLEGGSVYNEQFF	TGTGCCAGCAGTTTGGAAGGGGGCTCAGTCTACAATGAGCAGTTCTTC
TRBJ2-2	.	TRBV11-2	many	CASSRRGNTGELFF	TGTGCCAGCAGTCGACGGGGTAACACCGGGGAGCTGTTTTTT
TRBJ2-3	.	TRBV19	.	CATYEGTQYF	TGTGCCACCTACGAGGGTACGCAGTATTTT
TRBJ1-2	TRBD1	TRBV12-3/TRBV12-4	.	CASTLLPIRTDRGRPGYGYTF	TGTGCCAGCACACTCCTTCCTATCAGGACGGACAGGGGACGGCCCGGGTATGGCTACACCTTC
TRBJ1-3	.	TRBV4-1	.	CASTPGNGNTIYF	TGCGCCAGCACCCCGGGTAACGGAAACACCATATATTTT
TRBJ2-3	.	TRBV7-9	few	CASSSRASLSTDTQYF	TGTGCCAGCAGCTCAAGGGCCAGTCTTAGCACAGATACGCAGTATTTT
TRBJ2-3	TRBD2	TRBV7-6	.	CASSFGLAVTDTQYF	TGTGCCAGCAGCTTCGGACTAGCGGTCACAGATACGCAGTATTTT
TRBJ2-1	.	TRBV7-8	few	CASSLVEDEQFF	TGTGCCAGCAGCTTAGTGGAGGATGAGCAGTTCTTC
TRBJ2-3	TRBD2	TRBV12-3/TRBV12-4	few	CAGSRGGTDTQYF	TGTGCCGGAAGCCGGGGGGGGACGGATACGCAGTATTTT
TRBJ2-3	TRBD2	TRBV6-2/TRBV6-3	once	CASSPGTSGADTQYF	TGTGCCAGCAGCCCCGGGACTAGCGGGGCAGATACGCAGTATTTT
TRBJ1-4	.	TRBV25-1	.	CASRDVREKLFF	TGTGCCAGCAGGGACGTGCGGGAAAAACTGTTTTTT
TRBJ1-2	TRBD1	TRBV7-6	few	CASSLVGTGGGSPLRNLYGYTF	TGTGCCAGCAGCTTAGTTGGGACAGGGGGCGGTTCCCCCCTACGGAACCTCTATGGCTACACCTTC
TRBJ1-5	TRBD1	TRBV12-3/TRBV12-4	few	CASSSSGTGGWQPQHF	TGTGCCAGCAGTTCCTCCGGGACAGGGGGCTGGCAGCCCCAGCATTTT
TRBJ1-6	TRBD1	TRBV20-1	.	CSARITGTGDSPLHF	TGCAGTGCTAGAATAACCGGGACAGGGGATTCACCCCTCCACTTT
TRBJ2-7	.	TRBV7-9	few	CASSRMSGPRPYEQYF	TGTGCCAGCAGCCGAATGTCAGGACCGAGGCCCTACGAGCAGTACTTC
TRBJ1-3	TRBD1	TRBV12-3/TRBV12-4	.	CASTPDRAIGNTIYF	TGTGCCAGCACTCCCGACAGGGCGATCGGAAACACCATATATTTT
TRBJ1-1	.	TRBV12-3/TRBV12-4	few	CASSLWQMNTEAFF	TGTGCCAGCAGTTTATGGCAAATGAACACTGAAGCTTTCTTT
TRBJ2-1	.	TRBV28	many	CASSFPDRLGNEQFF	TGTGCCAGCAGTTTTCCTGACAGACTCGGGAATGAGCAGTTCTTC
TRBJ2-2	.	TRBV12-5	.	CASGFESGRPGTGELFF	TGTGCTAGTGGTTTTGAGAGCGGGCGTCCGGGCACCGGGGAGCTGTTTTTT
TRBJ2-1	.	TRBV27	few	CASSLRIPLASYNEQFF	TGTGCCAGCAGTCTTCGGATCCCATTAGCCTCCTACAATGAGCAGTTCTTC
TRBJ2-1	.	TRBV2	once	CASSEDSTNEQFF	TGTGCCAGCAGTGAGGACTCCACCAATGAGCAGTTCTTC
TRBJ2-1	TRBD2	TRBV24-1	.	CATNSDGGNEQFF	TGTGCCACCAACTCGGACGGGGGGAATGAGCAGTTCTTC
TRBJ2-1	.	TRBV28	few	CASSNNEQFF	TGTGCCAGCAGTAATAATGAGCAGTTCTTC
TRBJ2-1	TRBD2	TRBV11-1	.	CASSSGTSGYNEQFF	TGTGCCAGCAGCTCCGGGACTAGCGGATACAATGAGCAGTTCTTC
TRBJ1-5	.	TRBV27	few	CASSQDGSNQPQHF	TGTGCCAGCAGCCAGGACGGAAGCAATCAGCCCCAGCATTTT
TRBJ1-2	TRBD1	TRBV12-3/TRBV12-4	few	CASRGTGGNYGYTF	TGTGCCAGCAGGGGGACAGGGGGCAACTATGGCTACACCTTC
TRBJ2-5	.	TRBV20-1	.	CSARAGTPQETQYF	TGCAGTGCTAGAGCCGGGACACCGCAAGAGACCCAGTACTTC
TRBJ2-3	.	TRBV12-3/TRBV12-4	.	CASSFRTDTQYF	TGTGCCAGCAGTTTCCGTACAGATACGCAGTATTTT
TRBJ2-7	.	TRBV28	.	CASSFLGGVYEQYF	TGTGCCAGCAGTTTCCTTGGAGGGGTGTACGAGCAGTACTTC
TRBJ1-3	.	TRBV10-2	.	CASSGGSGNTIYF	TGCGCCAGCAGTGGGGGCTCTGGAAACACCATATATTTT
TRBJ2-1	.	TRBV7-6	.	CASSLGGPLYEQFF	TGTGCCAGCAGCTTGGGGGGGCCCCTCTATGAGCAGTTCTTC
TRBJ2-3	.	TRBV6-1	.	CASARHTDTQYF	TGTGCCAGCGCTAGGCACACAGATACGCAGTATTTT
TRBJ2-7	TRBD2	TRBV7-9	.	CASSSRTSGEIGSDEQYF	TGTGCCAGCAGCTCGAGGACTAGCGGGGAGATAGGTTCTGACGAGCAGTACTTC
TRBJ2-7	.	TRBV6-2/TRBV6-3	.	CASSYSADTAREQYF	TGTGCCAGCAGTTACTCCGCAGACACGGCCCGGGAGCAGTACTTC
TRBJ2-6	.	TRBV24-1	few	CATSQAAGANVLTF	TGTGCCACCAGCCAGGCAGCTGGGGCCAACGTCCTGACTTTC
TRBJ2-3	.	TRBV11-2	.	CASSLDFSDGTTDTQYF	TGTGCCAGCAGCTTAGATTTTAGTGACGGAACCACAGATACGCAGTATTTT
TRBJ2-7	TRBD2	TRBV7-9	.	CASSPGTSGYYEQYF	TGTGCCAGCAGCCCCGGGACTAGCGGGTACTACGAGCAGTACTTC
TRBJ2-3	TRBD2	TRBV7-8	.	CASSLVAGSTDTQYF	TGTGCCAGCAGCTTAGTAGCGGGGAGCACAGATACGCAGTATTTT
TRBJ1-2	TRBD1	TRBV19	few	CASSRRGTGDRNGQGYTF	TGTGCCAGTAGTAGACGCGGGACAGGGGACCGAAATGGACAGGGCTACACCTTC
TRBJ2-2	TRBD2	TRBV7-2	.	CASSPLGGELSTGELFF	TGTGCCAGCAGTCCTCTGGGAGGGGAACTAAGTACCGGGGAGCTGTTTTTT
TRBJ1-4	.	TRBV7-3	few	CASSTNRDRNEKLFF	TGTGCCAGCAGCACTAACAGGGATCGTAATGAAAAACTGTTTTTT
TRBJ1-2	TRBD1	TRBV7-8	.	CASSLGGQGHYGYTF	TGTGCCAGCAGCTTAGGGGGACAGGGACACTATGGCTACACCTTC
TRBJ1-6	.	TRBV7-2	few	CASRSDYNSPLHF	TGTGCCAGCAGGTCAGACTATAATTCACCCCTCCACTTT
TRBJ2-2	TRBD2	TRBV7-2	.	CASSPYGGMALTGELFF	TGTGCCAGCAGCCCCTACGGGGGGATGGCGCTGACCGGGGAGCTGTTTTTT
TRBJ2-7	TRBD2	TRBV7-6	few	CASSEKRGRTYEQYF	TGTGCCAGCAGCGAGAAGCGGGGTCGAACCTACGAGCAGTACTTC
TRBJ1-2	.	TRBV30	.	CAWSWGAGGYTF	TGTGCCTGGAGTTGGGGGGCGGGCGGCTACACCTTC
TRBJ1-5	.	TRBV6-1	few	CAIGGQPQHF	TGTGCCATCGGGGGGCAGCCCCAGCATTTT